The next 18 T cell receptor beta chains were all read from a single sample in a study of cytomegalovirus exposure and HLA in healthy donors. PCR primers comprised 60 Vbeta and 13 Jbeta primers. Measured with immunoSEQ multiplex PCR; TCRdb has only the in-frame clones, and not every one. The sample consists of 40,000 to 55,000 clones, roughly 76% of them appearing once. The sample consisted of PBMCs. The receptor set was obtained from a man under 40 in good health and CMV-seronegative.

The CDR3 sequence is CASSEGGNQPQHF. CDR3 coding DNA: TGTGCCAGCAGCGAGGGTGGCAATCAGCCCCAGCATTTT. V usage is TRBV5-6 and J usage is TRBJ1-5, with D hard to call. This CDR3 spans 13 amino acids. CDR1 is SGHDT, CDR2 YYEEEE, per germline. Trimming left V 4 bases short and J 2 bases short, with 7 bases between.

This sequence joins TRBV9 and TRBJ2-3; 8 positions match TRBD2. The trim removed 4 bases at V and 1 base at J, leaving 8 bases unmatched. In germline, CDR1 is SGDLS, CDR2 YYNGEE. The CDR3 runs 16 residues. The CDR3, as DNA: TGTGCCAGCAGCCCCCGGACTAGCACCCGCACAGATACGCAGTATTTT. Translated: CASSPRTSTRTDTQYF.

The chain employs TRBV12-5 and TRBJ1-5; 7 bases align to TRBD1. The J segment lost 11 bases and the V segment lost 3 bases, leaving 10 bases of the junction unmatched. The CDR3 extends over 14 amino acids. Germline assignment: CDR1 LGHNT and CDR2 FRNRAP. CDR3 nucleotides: TGTGCTAGTGGTTTAGGCCAGGGGGTTGGGGCCCAGCATTTT. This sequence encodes CASGLGQGVGAQHF.

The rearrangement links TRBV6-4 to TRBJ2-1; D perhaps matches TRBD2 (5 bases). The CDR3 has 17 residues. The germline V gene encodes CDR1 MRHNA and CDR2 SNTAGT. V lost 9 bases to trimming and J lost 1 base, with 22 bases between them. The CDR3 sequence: CASTSEGSASSYNEQFF. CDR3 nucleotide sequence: TGTGCCAGTACTTCCGAGGGATCAGCAAGTTCCTACAATGAGCAGTTCTTC.

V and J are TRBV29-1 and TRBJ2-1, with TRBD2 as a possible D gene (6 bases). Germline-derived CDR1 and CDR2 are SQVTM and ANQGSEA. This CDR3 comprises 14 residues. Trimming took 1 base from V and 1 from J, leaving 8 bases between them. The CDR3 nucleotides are TGCAGCGTTGAAGTCCTAGCGTCCTACAATGAGCAGTTCTTC. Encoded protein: CSVEVLASYNEQFF.

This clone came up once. CDR3 loop: CASSVAGGLVYEQYF. The CDR3 DNA reads TGTGCCAGCAGCGTAGCGGGAGGTTTAGTCTACGAGCAGTACTTC. The rearrangement uses TRBV5-4 and TRBJ2-7; 10 positions match TRBD2. V lost 4 bases, J lost 3 bases, and 7 bases stayed unmatched. CDR3 length: 15 residues. Germline-derived CDR1 and CDR2 are SGHNT and YYREEE (reference sequence). The full variable domain, completed using reference TRBV5-4 and TRBJ2-7, is ETGVTQSPTHLIKTRGQQVTLRCSSQSGHNTVSWYQQALGQGPQFIFQYYREEENGRGNFPPRFSGLQFPNYSSELNVNALELDDSALYLCASSVAGGLVYEQYFGPGTRLTVT.

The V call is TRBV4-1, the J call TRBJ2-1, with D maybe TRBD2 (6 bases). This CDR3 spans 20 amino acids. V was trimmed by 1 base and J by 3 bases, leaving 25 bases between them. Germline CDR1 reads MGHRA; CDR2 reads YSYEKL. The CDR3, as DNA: TGCGCCAGCAGCCAAGTCTCTCGACTAGAAGATGTCCGCAACTACAATGAGCAGTTCTTC. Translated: CASSQVSRLEDVRNYNEQFF.

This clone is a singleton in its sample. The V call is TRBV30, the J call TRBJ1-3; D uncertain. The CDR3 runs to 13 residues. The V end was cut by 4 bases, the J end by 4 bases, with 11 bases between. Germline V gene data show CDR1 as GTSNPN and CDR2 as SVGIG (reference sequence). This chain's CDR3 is CAWNLDWGNTIYF. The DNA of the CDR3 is TGTGCCTGGAATCTTGACTGGGGAAACACCATATATTTT.

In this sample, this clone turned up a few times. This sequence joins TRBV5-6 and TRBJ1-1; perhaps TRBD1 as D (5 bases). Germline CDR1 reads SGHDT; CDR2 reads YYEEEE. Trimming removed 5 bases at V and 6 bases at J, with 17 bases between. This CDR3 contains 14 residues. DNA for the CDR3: TGTGCCAGCAGACTGGGACTGCAGGGCGCTGAAGCTTTCTTT. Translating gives CASRLGLQGAEAFF. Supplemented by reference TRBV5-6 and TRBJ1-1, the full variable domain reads DAGVTQSPTHLIKTRGQQVTLRCSPKSGHDTVSWYQQALGQGPQFIFQYYEEEERQRGNFPDRFSGHQFPNYSSELNVNALLLGDSALYLCASRLGLQGAEAFFGQGTRLTVV.

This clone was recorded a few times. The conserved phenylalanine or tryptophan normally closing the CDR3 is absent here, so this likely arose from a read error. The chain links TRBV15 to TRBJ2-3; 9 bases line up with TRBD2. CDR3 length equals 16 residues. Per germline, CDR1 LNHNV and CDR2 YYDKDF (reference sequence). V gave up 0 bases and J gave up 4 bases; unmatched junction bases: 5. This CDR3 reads CATSREAGGGSDTQYV. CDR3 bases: TGTGCCACCAGCAGAGAAGCGGGAGGAGGTTCAGATACGCAGTATGTT.

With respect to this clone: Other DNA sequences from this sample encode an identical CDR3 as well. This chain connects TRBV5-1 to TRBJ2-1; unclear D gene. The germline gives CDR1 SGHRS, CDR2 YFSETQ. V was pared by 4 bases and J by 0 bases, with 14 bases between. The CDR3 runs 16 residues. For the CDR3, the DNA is TGCGCCAGCAGCCCTCGTCCTGGCAGCTCCTACAATGAGCAGTTCTTC. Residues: CASSPRPGSSYNEQFF.

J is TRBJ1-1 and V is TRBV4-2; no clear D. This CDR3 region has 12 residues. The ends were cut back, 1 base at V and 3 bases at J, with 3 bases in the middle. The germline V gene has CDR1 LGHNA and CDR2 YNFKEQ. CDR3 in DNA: TGTGCCAGCAGCCAAGTCGACACTGAAGCTTTCTTT. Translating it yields CASSQVDTEAFF.

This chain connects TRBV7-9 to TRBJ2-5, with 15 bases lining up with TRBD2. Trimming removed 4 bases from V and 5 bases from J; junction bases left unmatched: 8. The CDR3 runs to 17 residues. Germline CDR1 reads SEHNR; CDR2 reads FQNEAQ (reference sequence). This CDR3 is CASSSGLAGGLEETQYF. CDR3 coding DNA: TGTGCCAGCAGCTCAGGACTAGCGGGAGGGCTAGAGGAGACCCAGTACTTC.

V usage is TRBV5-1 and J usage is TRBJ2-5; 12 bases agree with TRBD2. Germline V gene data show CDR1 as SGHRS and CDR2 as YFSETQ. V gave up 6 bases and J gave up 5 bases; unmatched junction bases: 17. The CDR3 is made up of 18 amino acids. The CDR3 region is CASTRAAGLAGLGETQYF. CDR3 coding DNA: TGCGCCAGCACCCGGGCTGCGGGACTAGCGGGTCTTGGCGAGACCCAGTACTTC.

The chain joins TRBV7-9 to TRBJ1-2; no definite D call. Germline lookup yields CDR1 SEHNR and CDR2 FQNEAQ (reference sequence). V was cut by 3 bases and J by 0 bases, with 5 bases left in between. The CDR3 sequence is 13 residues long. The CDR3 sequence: CASSFSANYGYTF. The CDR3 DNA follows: TGTGCCAGCAGCTTTTCAGCTAACTATGGCTACACCTTC.

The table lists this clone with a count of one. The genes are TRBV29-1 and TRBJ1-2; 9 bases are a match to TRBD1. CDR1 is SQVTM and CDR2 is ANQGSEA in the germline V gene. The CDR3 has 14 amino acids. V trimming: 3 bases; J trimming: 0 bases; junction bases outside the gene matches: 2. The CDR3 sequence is CSVEGQGTNYGYTF. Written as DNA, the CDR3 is TGCAGCGTTGAGGGACAGGGAACTAACTATGGCTACACCTTC. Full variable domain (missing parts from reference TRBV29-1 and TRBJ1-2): SAVISQKPSRDICQRGTSLTIQCQVDSQVTMMFWYRQQPGQSLTLIATANQGSEATYESGFVIDKFPISRPNLTFSTLTVSNMSPEDSSIYLCSVEGQGTNYGYTFGSGTRLTVV.

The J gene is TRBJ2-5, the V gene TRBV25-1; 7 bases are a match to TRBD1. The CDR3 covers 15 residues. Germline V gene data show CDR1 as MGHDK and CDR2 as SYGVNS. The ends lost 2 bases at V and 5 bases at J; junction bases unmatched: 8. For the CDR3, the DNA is TGTGCCAGCAGTGAACCCACAGGGGTATGGGAGACCCAGTACTTC. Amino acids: CASSEPTGVWETQYF.

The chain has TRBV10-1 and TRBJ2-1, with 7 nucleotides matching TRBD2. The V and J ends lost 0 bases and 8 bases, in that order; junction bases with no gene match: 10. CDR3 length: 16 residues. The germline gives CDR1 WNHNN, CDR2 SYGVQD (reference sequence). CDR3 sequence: CASSESGGTPLYEQFF. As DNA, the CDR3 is TGCGCCAGCAGTGAGTCGGGGGGGACCCCCCTCTATGAGCAGTTCTTC.